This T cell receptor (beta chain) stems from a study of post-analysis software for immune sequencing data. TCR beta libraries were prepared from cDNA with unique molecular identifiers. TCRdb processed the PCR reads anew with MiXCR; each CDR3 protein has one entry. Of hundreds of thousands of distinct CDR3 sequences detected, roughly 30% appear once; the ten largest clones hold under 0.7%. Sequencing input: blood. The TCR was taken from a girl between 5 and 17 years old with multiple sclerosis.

The CDR3 is CSARDEKGASGSPLHF. The CDR3 DNA sequence: TGCAGTGCTAGAGACGAGAAGGGGGCTTCGGGTTCACCCCTCCACTTT. The chain is built from TRBV20-1 and TRBJ1-6; 7 nucleotides line up with TRBD1. The CDR3 has 16 amino acids. With V trimmed by 0 bases and J by 9 bases, 11 bases remained unmatched. CDR1 DFQATT and CDR2 SNEGSKA come from the germline V gene (reference sequence).